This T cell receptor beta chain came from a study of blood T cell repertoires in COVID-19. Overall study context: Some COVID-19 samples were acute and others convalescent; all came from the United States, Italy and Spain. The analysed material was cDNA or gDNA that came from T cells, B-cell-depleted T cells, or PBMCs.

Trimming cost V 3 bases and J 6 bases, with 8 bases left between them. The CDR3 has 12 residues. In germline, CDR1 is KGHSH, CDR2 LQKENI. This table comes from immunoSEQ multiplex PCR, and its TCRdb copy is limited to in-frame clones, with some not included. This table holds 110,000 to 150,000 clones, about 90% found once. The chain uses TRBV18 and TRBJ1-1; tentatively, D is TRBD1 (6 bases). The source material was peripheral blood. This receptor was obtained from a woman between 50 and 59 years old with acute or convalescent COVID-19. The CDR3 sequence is CASSPDRAEAFF. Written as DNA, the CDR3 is TGTGCCAGCTCACCGGACAGAGCTGAAGCTTTCTTT.